The entry below gives a single T cell receptor (beta chain) sequence along with its context. Its antigen is unidentified. CDR3 length: 17 residues. J gave up 5 bases and V 2 bases, and 9 bases lay outside the gene matches. CDR1 MDHEN and CDR2 SYDVKM come from the germline V gene. The data are from a study of cytomegalovirus exposure and HLA in healthy donors. Study-level background: Across almost 400 genotyped donors, approximately 81% landed in the Caucasian-associated ancestry cluster. Study-level points and caveats: TCR beta chains numbering more than 150 were designated cytomegalovirus-associated.

Researchers ran the PCR with 60 Vbeta and 13 Jbeta primers. Assay used: immunoSEQ multiplex PCR; TCRdb lists only in-frame clones, some missing. The sample records some 200,000 clones, 80% to 85% being singletons. The rearrangement links TRBV28 to TRBJ2-2; 9 bases are shared with TRBD2. Material: PBMCs. The sequence came from a woman younger than 30 in good health and CMV-seronegative. In DNA, the CDR3 is TGTGCCAGCAGTTTAAAAAGTCCTAGCGGGAAAACCGGGGAGCTGTTTTTT. Translated, it gives CASSLKSPSGKTGELFF.